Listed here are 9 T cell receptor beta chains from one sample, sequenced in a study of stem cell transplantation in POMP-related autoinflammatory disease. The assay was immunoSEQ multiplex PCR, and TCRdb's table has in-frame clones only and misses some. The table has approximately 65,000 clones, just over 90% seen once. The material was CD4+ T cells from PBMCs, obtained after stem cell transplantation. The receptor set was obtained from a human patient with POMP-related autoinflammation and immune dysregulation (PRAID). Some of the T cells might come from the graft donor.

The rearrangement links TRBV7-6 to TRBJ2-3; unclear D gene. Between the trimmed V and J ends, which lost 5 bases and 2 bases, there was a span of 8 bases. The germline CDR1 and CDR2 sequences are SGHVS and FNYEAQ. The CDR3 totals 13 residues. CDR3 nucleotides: TGTGCCAGCAGCCCATACACCACAGATACGCAGTATTTT. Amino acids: CASSPYTTDTQYF.

CDR3 protein: CASSESPEGQGKEKLFF. DNA of the CDR3: TGTGCCAGCAGTGAATCGCCCGAGGGACAGGGGAAAGAAAAACTGTTTTTT. The chain is built from TRBV6-1 and TRBJ1-4, with 10 bases identical to TRBD1. This CDR3 is built from 17 residues. Germline V gene lookup returns CDR1 MNHNS and CDR2 SASEGT. V lost 2 bases, J lost 8 bases, and 11 bases stayed unmatched.

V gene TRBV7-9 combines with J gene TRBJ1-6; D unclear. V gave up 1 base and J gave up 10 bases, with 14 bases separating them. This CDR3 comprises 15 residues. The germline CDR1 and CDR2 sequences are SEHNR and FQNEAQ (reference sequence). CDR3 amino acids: CASSLDDTLSSPLHF. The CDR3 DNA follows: TGTGCCAGCAGCTTAGATGACACCCTGAGCTCACCCCTCCACTTT.

The CDR3 here is CATSEGYSGNTIYF. The CDR3 DNA follows: TGTGCCACCAGTGAAGGATACTCTGGAAACACCATATATTTT. The chain has TRBV24-1 and TRBJ1-3; D gene ambiguous. Germline values: CDR1 KGHDR, CDR2 SFDVKD. Trimming left V 4 bases short and J 0 bases short, with 6 bases between. The CDR3 extends over 14 amino acids.

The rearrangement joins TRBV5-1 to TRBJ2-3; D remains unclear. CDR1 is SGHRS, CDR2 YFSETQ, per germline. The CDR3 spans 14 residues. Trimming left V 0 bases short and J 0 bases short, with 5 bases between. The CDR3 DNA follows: TGCGCCAGCAGCTTGGGGTGGAGCACAGATACGCAGTATTTT. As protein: CASSLGWSTDTQYF.

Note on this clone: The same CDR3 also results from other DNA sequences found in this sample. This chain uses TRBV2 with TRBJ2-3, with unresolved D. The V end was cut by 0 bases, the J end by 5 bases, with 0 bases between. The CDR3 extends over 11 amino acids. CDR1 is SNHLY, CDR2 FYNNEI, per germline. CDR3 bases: TGTGCCAGCAGTGAAGCAGATACGCAGTATTTT. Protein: CASSEADTQYF.

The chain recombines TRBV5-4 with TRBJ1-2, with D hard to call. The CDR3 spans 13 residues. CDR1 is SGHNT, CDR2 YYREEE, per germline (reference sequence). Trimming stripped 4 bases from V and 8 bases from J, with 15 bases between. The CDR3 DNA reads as TGTGCCAGCAGCGTGAGTGAGGCGAGCGGCTACACCTTC. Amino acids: CASSVSEASGYTF.

The CDR3 reads CASSDTNSNQPQHF. The CDR3, as DNA: TGTGCCAGCAGTGACACTAATAGCAATCAGCCCCAGCATTTT. The chain has TRBV2 and TRBJ1-5; no reliable D call. Germline lookup yields CDR1 SNHLY and CDR2 FYNNEI. V dropped 3 bases and J dropped 0 bases, with 6 bases sitting between them. The CDR3 extends over 14 amino acids.

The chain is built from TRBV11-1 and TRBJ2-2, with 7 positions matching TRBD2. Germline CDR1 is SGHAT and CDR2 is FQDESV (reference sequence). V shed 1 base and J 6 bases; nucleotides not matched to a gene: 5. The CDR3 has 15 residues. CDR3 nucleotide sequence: TGTGCCAGCAGCTTAGGGGGAGGGGCGGCCGGGGAGCTGTTTTTT. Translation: CASSLGGGAAGELFF. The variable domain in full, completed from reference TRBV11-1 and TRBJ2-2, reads EAEVAQSPRYKITEKSQAVAFWCDPISGHATLYWYRQILGQGPELLVQFQDESVVDDSQLPKDRFSAERLKGVDSTLKIQPAELGDSAMYLCASSLGGGAAGELFFGEGSRLTVL.